These T cell receptor beta chains were read from a single sample in a study of T cell responses to AZD1222 COVID-19 vaccine. Repertoires were generated with immunoSEQ multiplex PCR, while TCRdb's copy carries only in-frame clones and drops some. This sample has 150,000 to 200,000 clones, with about 87% found just once. Material: peripheral blood, obtained on day 0 of AZD1222 vaccination. The receptors come from an adult in good health. Both conserved end residues are part of each CDR3. The order of the fields is clone size, J gene, D gene, V gene, CDR3 protein, CDR3 DNA. D genes are given only for firm matches. Size values are once, few and many counts, or a class for expanded clones, and some rows have none.

- | TRBJ1-2 | - | TRBV28 | CASSFDPRHYGYTF | TGTGCCAGCAGTTTTGACCCCCGCCATTATGGCTACACCTTC
- | TRBJ2-7 | TRBD2 | TRBV29-1 | CSVPGDYSYEQYF | TGCAGCGTTCCTGGGGACTACTCCTACGAGCAGTACTTC
- | TRBJ1-5 | TRBD1 | TRBV5-1 | CASSAGGDSYQPQHF | TGCGCCAGCAGCGCAGGGGGGGACAGCTATCAGCCCCAGCATTTT
- | TRBJ2-1 | - | TRBV6-4 | CASSDSSTSGGINEQFF | TGTGCCAGCAGTGACTCGTCAACTAGTGGCGGGATCAATGAGCAGTTCTTC
- | TRBJ1-2 | - | TRBV7-9 | CASSLAGYGYTF | TGTGCCAGCAGCTTGGCAGGCTATGGCTACACCTTC
- | TRBJ2-1 | - | TRBV5-6 | CASSLRGVNYNEQFF | TGTGCCAGCAGTCTCAGGGGAGTCAACTACAATGAGCAGTTCTTC
- | TRBJ2-7 | TRBD1 | TRBV11-3 | CASSSGTGLEQYF | TGTGCCAGCAGCTCCGGGACAGGGCTCGAGCAGTACTTC
- | TRBJ1-6 | - | TRBV13 | CASSPVTLRNSPLHF | TGTGCCAGCAGCCCAGTGACGCTTAGGAATTCACCCCTCCACTTT
- | TRBJ1-5 | - | TRBV7-2 | CASGGLSGSNQPQHF | TGTGCCAGCGGAGGTCTCTCAGGGTCCAATCAGCCCCAGCATTTT
- | TRBJ2-1 | - | TRBV6-5 | CASSYGGNEQFF | TGTGCCAGCAGTTACGGAGGGAATGAGCAGTTCTTC
- | TRBJ1-5 | - | TRBV12-3/TRBV12-4 | CASSLQGQPQHF | TGTGCCAGCAGCCTACAGGGTCAGCCCCAGCATTTT
- | TRBJ2-3 | - | TRBV7-9 | CASSLDHLTDTQYF | TGTGCCAGCAGCTTAGATCACCTCACAGATACGCAGTATTTT
once | TRBJ2-6 | TRBD2 | TRBV4-2 | CASSQGNSGGSGANVLTF | TGTGCCAGCAGCCAAGGGAATAGCGGGGGGTCTGGGGCCAACGTCCTGACTTTC
- | TRBJ2-1 | - | TRBV7-2 | CASSTRGPGQFF | TGTGCCAGCAGCACGCGGGGGCCCGGGCAGTTCTTC
once | TRBJ1-2 | - | TRBV28 | CASSATVNIYGYTF | TGTGCCAGCAGCGCAACAGTGAACATCTATGGCTACACCTTC
once | TRBJ2-3 | - | TRBV19 | CATRTTSTDTQYF | TGTGCCACCCGGACAACTAGCACAGATACGCAGTATTTT
- | TRBJ2-1 | TRBD2 | TRBV27 | CAFSKGLPSRRFF | TGTGCCTTCTCCAAGGGACTACCCTCGAGGAGGTTCTTC
- | TRBJ1-6 | - | TRBV6-6 | CASSPALGQGLSPLHF | TGTGCCAGCAGCCCGGCACTCGGGCAGGGACTGTCACCCCTCCACTTT
few | TRBJ2-5 | TRBD2 | TRBV7-2 | CASSLGRAGDGETQYF | TGTGCCAGCAGCTTAGGGCGAGCGGGGGACGGGGAGACCCAGTACTTC
- | TRBJ1-1 | TRBD1 | TRBV6-5 | CASGQGWTEAFF | TGTGCCAGCGGACAGGGGTGGACTGAAGCTTTCTTT
- | TRBJ1-2 | - | TRBV11-3 | CASSLVSGAYGYTF | TGTGCCAGCAGCTTAGTTTCCGGAGCCTATGGCTACACCTTC
- | TRBJ2-3 | - | TRBV2 | CASSESRSDTQYF | TGTGCCAGCAGTGAATCCAGGAGCGATACGCAGTATTTT
- | TRBJ1-4 | - | TRBV4-3 | CASSQTSWEKLFF | TGCGCCAGCAGCCAAACATCCTGGGAAAAACTGTTTTTT
- | TRBJ1-1 | - | TRBV29-1 | CSVEEGMNTEAFF | TGCAGCGTTGAGGAGGGGATGAACACTGAAGCTTTCTTT
- | TRBJ2-7 | TRBD1 | TRBV15 | CATSRDRDRQTYEQYF | TGTGCCACCAGCAGAGACAGGGACAGGCAGACCTACGAGCAGTACTTC
- | TRBJ1-5 | - | TRBV27 | CASSPFTGISNQPQHF | TGTGCCAGCAGTCCCTTTACGGGGATAAGCAATCAGCCCCAGCATTTT
- | TRBJ1-1 | - | TRBV29-1 | CSGGLTPLEAFF | TGCAGCGGCGGACTCACGCCCCTTGAAGCTTTCTTT
- | TRBJ2-6 | - | TRBV6-6 | CASSSALSGANVLTF | TGTGCCAGCTCATCTGCCCTTTCTGGGGCCAACGTCCTGACTTTC
once | TRBJ1-4 | TRBD1 | TRBV19 | CATRGVGQGSTNEKLFF | TGTGCCACACGCGGGGTCGGACAGGGGTCAACTAATGAAAAACTGTTTTTT